This T cell receptor beta chain was recovered during a study of control samples from healthy donors and cancer patients. Profiling relied on immunoSEQ multiplex PCR, and the TCRdb table lists in-frame clones only, not all of them. The sample comprises tens of thousands of clones, roughly 90% of which are singletons, and around 6% rests with the top ten. With 4 bases clipped from V and 4 bases from J, the junction kept 11 bases outside the gene matches. Germline V lookup: CDR1 SGDLS, CDR2 YYNGEE. The CDR3 spans 16 residues. This sequence joins TRBV9 and TRBJ1-1, with 9 positions matching TRBD1. The sequenced sample consisted of blood. This TCR was sampled from a woman in her forties or fifties in good health. CDR3 nucleotides: TGTGCCAGCAGCCCTACCGGGACAGGGACTGGCACTGAAGCTTTCTTT. Amino acid sequence: CASSPTGTGTGTEAFF.